Each of the 20 T cell receptor beta chains below was sequenced from the same sample in a study of T cells in Graves' hyperthyroidism and ophthalmopathy. RNA transcripts were the template for amplifying TCR beta CDR3 regions. HTBI primers were employed in a first-round RT-PCR of the TCR CDR3. One entry per CDR3 protein results from TCRdb running MiXCR on the multiplex PCR reads. The profile shows approximately 600,000 distinct CDR3 sequences, 14% to 15% of them singletons. Sequences were obtained from blood. The receptors originated from a woman aged 35 to 49 with Graves' ophthalmopathy.

This rearrangement joins TRBV6-2 or TRBV6-3 to TRBJ2-7; D ambiguous. The CDR3 runs to 15 residues. The V end lost 2 bases, the J end lost 4 bases, and 15 bases lay between the germline ends. Germline CDR1 MNHEY, CDR2 SVGEGT. DNA of the CDR3: TGTGCCAGCAGTTACGTGGGGTCTTCCCTTTACGAGCAGTACTTC. This translates into CASSYVGSSLYEQYF.

This chain connects TRBV28 to TRBJ1-1; 8 bases fit TRBD1. From germline, CDR1 is MDHEN and CDR2 SYDVKM. V dropped 8 bases and J dropped 10; count of bases not matched to a gene: 12. The CDR3 is 13 residues long. The CDR3 loop is CASLGQGREGAFF. The DNA for the CDR3 is TGTGCCAGCCTCGGACAGGGACGTGAGGGAGCTTTCTTT.

This clonotype was seen repeatedly, ten times or more. The chain is built from TRBV28 and TRBJ1-3, with 7 bases matching TRBD1. Germline lookup yields CDR1 MDHEN and CDR2 SYDVKM. V shed 4 bases, J shed 0 bases, and the junction held 9 bases outside the gene matches. CDR3 length: 17 amino acids. DNA of the CDR3: TGTGCCAGCAGTTCCCTTCCGGGGACAGCCTCTGGAAACACCATATATTTT. Amino acid sequence: CASSSLPGTASGNTIYF.

Many counts were recorded for this clonotype. The genes are TRBV28 and TRBJ1-1; 8 bases line up with TRBD1. The germline gives CDR1 MDHEN, CDR2 SYDVKM. This CDR3 has 14 residues. V was pared by 4 bases and J by 5 bases, with 6 bases of the junction left unmatched. The CDR3 DNA reads as TGTGCCAGCAGTTCCAGGGGGCTGGGTACTGAAGCTTTCTTT. Its protein product is CASSSRGLGTEAFF.

The chain carries TRBV4-2 and TRBJ2-5; weak D call: TRBD1 (6 bases). V was trimmed by 4 bases and J by 5 bases, leaving 20 bases between them. The CDR3 sequence is 16 residues long. Germline loops: CDR1 LGHNA, CDR2 YNFKEQ. CDR3 sequence: CASSPDSWGRRETQYF. CDR3 in DNA: TGTGCCAGCAGCCCGGACAGTTGGGGGCGCCGGGAGACCCAGTACTTC.

The chain employs TRBV12-3 or TRBV12-4 and TRBJ2-7; 11 nucleotides line up with TRBD1. The CDR3 sequence is 14 residues long. The V gene end was trimmed by 4 bases and the J gene end by 7 bases; junction bases not matched to a gene: 6. The CDR3 region has the DNA TGTGCCAGCAGTTCGGACAGGGGGCGGCGGGAGCAGTACTTC. Translation: CASSSDRGRREQYF.

This clonotype was found a few times. This sequence joins TRBV12-3 or TRBV12-4 and TRBJ2-7; 9 positions agree with TRBD1. This CDR3 comprises 16 residues. With 4 bases clipped from V and 4 bases from J, the junction kept 11 bases outside the gene matches. CDR3: CASSWVTGQGPYEQYF. As DNA, the CDR3 is TGTGCCAGCAGTTGGGTAACGGGACAGGGCCCTTACGAGCAGTACTTC.

This clonotype has more than one count but fewer than ten. The J gene is TRBJ1-2, the V gene TRBV3-1; weak D call: TRBD1 (6 bases). CDR3 length equals 14 residues. V shed 0 bases and J shed 8 bases, with 13 bases lying between them. The germline CDR1 and CDR2 sequences are LGHDT and YNNKEL (reference sequence). The CDR3 DNA reads as TGTGCCAGCAGCCAAGATCGGGGGGCTGGAGGCTACACCTTC. Its translation is CASSQDRGAGGYTF.

In the case of this clonotype: Just one base apart from a much larger clone, this may be a read error. A read error is likely, as this CDR3 ends without the conserved phenylalanine or tryptophan. The V and J genes are TRBV12-3 or TRBV12-4 and TRBJ2-7; D ambiguous. The CDR3 runs 12 residues. The V and J ends lost 4 bases and 5 bases respectively, with 9 bases between them. This CDR3 is CASSSPPDEQYY. The CDR3 DNA reads as TGTGCCAGCAGTTCACCTCCTGACGAGCAGTACTAC.

This clonotype was counted at least ten times. V is TRBV18 and J is TRBJ2-7, with D unclear. Germline V lookup: CDR1 KGHSH, CDR2 LQKENI. The length of the CDR3 is 15 residues. Trimming stripped 8 bases from V and 6 bases from J, with 23 bases between. The DNA of the CDR3 is TGTGCCAGCAAACCCACGGAATCCCAGGTCACCGAGCAGTACTTC. Its protein product is CASKPTESQVTEQYF. The full variable domain, its missing parts supplied by reference TRBV18 and TRBJ2-7, is NAGVMQNPRHLVRRRGQEARLRCSPMKGHSHVYWYRQLPEEGLKFMVYLQKENIIDESGMPKERFSAEFPKEGPSILRIQQVVRGDSAAYFCASKPTESQVTEQYFGPGTRLTVT.

The table lists this clonotype with many counts. The J gene is TRBJ1-5, the V gene TRBV19; D possibly corresponds to TRBD1 (5 bases). Trimming took off 0 bases at V and 7 bases at J, with 31 bases between the two ends. This CDR3 comprises 21 residues. From germline, CDR1 is LNHDA and CDR2 SQIVND (reference sequence). In nucleotides, the CDR3 is TGTGCCAGTAGTATAGATTCCAACAGGCCGTTCTTGGTCCCCGGTAAACAGCCCCAGCATTTT. This encodes CASSIDSNRPFLVPGKQPQHF.

This clonotype was seen many times. The rearrangement uses TRBV20-1 and TRBJ2-7, with D perhaps matching TRBD1 or TRBD2 (5 bases each). The CDR3 consists of 15 residues. V was clipped by 6 bases and J by 0 bases, with 18 bases between them. In germline, CDR1 is DFQATT, CDR2 SNEGSKA (reference sequence). The CDR3 protein is CSADPGHGASYEQYF. The DNA of the CDR3 is TGCAGTGCCGATCCGGGGCACGGAGCCTCCTACGAGCAGTACTTC.

The rearrangement uses TRBV28 and TRBJ2-6, with no clear D. Germline CDR1 reads MDHEN; CDR2 reads SYDVKM. V lost 2 bases and J lost 0, with 5 bases in between. The length of the CDR3 is 15 residues. The CDR3 reads CASSLEASGANVLTF. Written as DNA, the CDR3 is TGTGCCAGCAGTTTAGAGGCCTCTGGGGCCAACGTCCTGACTTTC.

This clonotype was counted ten times or more. The rearrangement joins TRBV28 to TRBJ2-7, with D possibly matching TRBD2 (6 bases). The V end lost 8 bases, the J end lost 3 bases, and 14 bases lay between the germline ends. The CDR3 contains 13 residues. The germline CDR1 and CDR2 sequences are MDHEN and SYDVKM. The CDR3 spells CASCGVEGYEQYF. CDR3 coding DNA: TGTGCCAGCTGCGGGGTGGAAGGCTACGAGCAGTACTTC.

The chain combines TRBV2 with TRBJ1-2; the D gene is possibly TRBD1 (5 bases). Germline V gene lookup returns CDR1 SNHLY and CDR2 FYNNEI. The CDR3 loop spans 15 amino acids. Trimming removed 3 bases at V and 8 bases at J, with 19 bases between. The CDR3 region has the DNA TGTGCCAGCAGTGATTTCGGAGACAGTCAAATCGGCTACACCTTC. Encoded protein: CASSDFGDSQIGYTF.

This clonotype was recorded a few times. J is TRBJ2-3 and V is TRBV30; D unclear. This CDR3 contains 12 residues. V lost 0 bases, J lost 10 bases, and 11 bases lay in between. Germline loops: CDR1 GTSNPN, CDR2 SVGIG (reference sequence). The CDR3 nucleotides are TGTGCCTGGAGTGTACTGGATAGGGCGCAGTATTTT. Its protein is CAWSVLDRAQYF.

This clonotype was detected many times. V is TRBV28 and J is TRBJ1-5; TRBD1 matches at 9 bases. This CDR3 spans 16 amino acids. Germline CDR1 reads MDHEN; CDR2 reads SYDVKM. The V gene end was trimmed by 3 bases and the J gene end by 5 bases; junction bases not matched to a gene: 8. The CDR3 protein is CASSFPGTGIDQPQHF. The CDR3 DNA is TGTGCCAGCAGTTTCCCCGGGACAGGGATCGATCAGCCCCAGCATTTT.

This clonotype was counted only a few times. A much larger clonotype is one base distant, so this may be a read error. The V and J genes are TRBV6-1 and TRBJ1-1, with D perhaps TRBD1 (6 bases). V was cut by 5 bases and J by 2 bases, with 9 bases left in between. Germline-derived CDR1 and CDR2 are MNHNS and SASEGT. The CDR3 runs to 13 residues. CDR3 loop: CASSKQGNTEAFF. The CDR3 DNA reads TGTGCCAGCAGTAAACAGGGTAACACTGAAGCTTTCTTT.

This clonotype showed up many times. V and J are TRBV29-1 and TRBJ1-2; D may be TRBD1 (6 bases). V lost 7 bases and J 4 bases, leaving 16 bases between the germline ends. CDR1 is SQVTM, CDR2 ANQGSEA, per germline. The CDR3 contains 13 residues. CDR3 bases: TGCAGCGCCTGGGGCCAGGGGCGCTATGGCTACACCTTC. This encodes CSAWGQGRYGYTF. Filled out from reference TRBV29-1 and TRBJ1-2, the complete variable domain reads SAVISQKPSRDICQRGTSLTIQCQVDSQVTMMFWYRQQPGQSLTLIATANQGSEATYESGFVIDKFPISRPNLTFSTLTVSNMSPEDSSIYLCSAWGQGRYGYTFGSGTRLTVV.

The rearrangement uses TRBV12-3 or TRBV12-4 and TRBJ2-7; D unresolved. V lost 8 bases to trimming and J lost 4 bases, with 15 bases between them. This CDR3 region has 13 residues. This CDR3 reads CASLDSNTYEQYF. The CDR3 DNA follows: TGTGCCAGCCTAGACTCAAATACATACGAGCAGTACTTC.